The rows below give T cell receptor beta chains drawn from one sample of a study of blood T cells in healthy people across ages. MiXCR, run by TCRdb on the 5' RACE reads, gives a single entry per CDR3 protein. This table holds over 750,000 distinct CDR3 sequences, roughly 25% found once. The data were also submitted as part of a second study, on T cells of mothers and their children.

Sequenced sample: blood. The receptors were gathered from a boy aged 5-17 years in good health. Each CDR3 is given with its conserved first and last residue. The order of the fields is V gene, J gene, CDR3 protein.

TRBV9	TRBJ2-1	CASSVVGANYNEQFF
TRBV6-5	TRBJ2-5	CASGLAEFQETQYF
TRBV12-3/TRBV12-4	TRBJ2-3	CASSSPGLAGDRDSTDTQYF
TRBV5-1	TRBJ2-1	CASSLDGGHYNEQFF
TRBV29-1	TRBJ2-5	CSVDGVGDQETQYF
TRBV10-3	TRBJ2-1	CAIWGGLAGNLSSYNEQFF
TRBV6-5	TRBJ2-5	CASSYGRGQTPGRETQYF
TRBV15	TRBJ1-4	CATSRVQGWEKLFF
TRBV6-4	TRBJ2-2	CASSESGELFF
TRBV18	TRBJ2-7	CASRTGQGLDEQYF
TRBV20-1	.	CSARDLGGAPYEQYF
TRBV4-1	TRBJ1-4	CASSHSGTGDEKLFF
TRBV5-1	TRBJ2-3	CASRIKLTDTQYF
TRBV6-1	TRBJ2-1	CASSEFTLSSYNEQFF
TRBV7-8	TRBJ1-5	CASSQDRGHQPQHF
TRBV11-2	TRBJ2-6	CASTGRDRPSGANVLTF
TRBV18	TRBJ1-1	CASSATGTGTNTEAFF
TRBV20-1	TRBJ2-1	CSARKTGSYNEQFF
TRBV18	TRBJ2-5	CASSPYRDQETQYF
TRBV18	TRBJ2-5	CASSPRAGAQETQYF
TRBV12-3/TRBV12-4	TRBJ1-2	CASSARDRVYGYTF
TRBV2	TRBJ2-7	CASSEIGAYEQYF
TRBV4-1	TRBJ2-7	CASSQVDGVSSYEQYF
TRBV29-1	TRBJ1-3	CSVEDKLTIYF
TRBV28	.	CASSLVEGTSYEQFF
TRBV5-6	TRBJ2-7	CASSFSGRVYEQYF
TRBV7-2	TRBJ2-5	CASSLTSGGTQYF
TRBV7-2	TRBJ1-6	CASSPEGARSPLHF
TRBV4-1	TRBJ1-3	CASRRTGGNTIYF
TRBV4-3	TRBJ2-5	CASSQDWSGGTQYF
TRBV28	TRBJ2-4	CASVKALGITKNIQYF
TRBV3-1	TRBJ2-5	CASSQDIKGQGETQYF
TRBV10-3	TRBJ2-1	CAIRGYNEQFF
TRBV11-2	TRBJ2-5	CASNPGRGDPLIFGETQYF
TRBV11-3	TRBJ2-7	CASSFRTGGEQYF
TRBV13	TRBJ1-4	CASSVGFQTDEKLFF
TRBV10-3	TRBJ2-5	CAIRGTWQETQYF
TRBV4-1	TRBJ2-3	CASSSVFFPDTQYF
TRBV9	TRBJ2-7	CASSVSGTGEYEQYF
TRBV29-1	TRBJ1-2	CSVGQGQGDSDYGYTF
TRBV10-3	.	CAIGRGSEQYF
TRBV5-6	TRBJ2-5	CASSGMLAEETQYF
TRBV28	TRBJ2-7	CASSSPRGNGYEQYF